The 2 T cell receptor beta chains listed next were all sequenced from one sample in a study of human T cells and chemical hapten exposure. This sample's time point: patch test 1, 2 weeks after DPC sensitization. The sample's treatment: therapeutic diphenylcyclopropenone sensitization with weekly scalp DPC. TCRdb used MiXCR to reprocess the RACE reads, holding one entry per CDR3 protein. Of 380,000 or so distinct CDR3 sequences in the sample, 4.8% were seen once. The sequencing used whole blood, collected in connection with sensitization to the hapten diphenylcyclopropenone (DPC). These receptors were obtained from a woman in her 50s with alopecia areata. Some clones in this sample may be carry-over from other donors' samples.

A few counts support this clonotype. V usage is TRBV9 and J usage is TRBJ2-1; tentative D call: TRBD2 (5 bases). This CDR3 region has 17 residues. V was shortened by 2 bases and J by 2 bases, with 17 bases between the two germline ends. Per germline, CDR1 SGDLS and CDR2 YYNGEE. CDR3 DNA: TGTGCCAGCAGCGTCGGTGGGAGCCAGTCCCCCTACAATGAGCAGTTCTTC. Protein sequence: CASSVGGSQSPYNEQFF.

The chain uses TRBV20-1 and TRBJ2-7, with TRBD2 identical over 8 bases. J lost 4 bases, V lost 8 bases, and 13 bases had no gene match. Germline V gene lookup returns CDR1 DFQATT and CDR2 SNEGSKA (reference sequence). This CDR3 spans 14 amino acids. The CDR3 is CSTLRGSGRYEQYF. The CDR3 DNA reads TGCAGTACCCTCCGAGGGAGCGGGAGATACGAGCAGTACTTC.